A selection of T cell receptor beta chains follows, all from one sample in a study of blood T cell repertoires in COVID-19. Clones were sequenced by immunoSEQ multiplex PCR, and TCRdb holds only the in-frame ones, with some missing. The sample contains about 300,000 clones, around 86% of which appear only once. Input material: PBMCs or T cells enriched from blood (not recorded which). The source of these receptors is a man in his sixties who had recovered from COVID-19. The CDR3 runs from the conserved cysteine through the conserved F or W. The D gene is left open where the match is weak. Clone sizes are given selectively: once, few, many, or a class where the clone is expanded.

clone_size: -
j_call: TRBJ1-1
d_call: TRBD1
v_call: TRBV19
cdr3_nt: TGTGCCAGTAGTATCACGGACAGGCTCTACGCTTTCTTT
cdr3_aa: CASSITDRLYAFF

clone_size: -
j_call: TRBJ2-7
d_call: TRBD1
v_call: TRBV25-1
cdr3_nt: TGTGCCAGCAGTGAATCGGACAGGGGGCCCTCAACCTACGAGCAGTACTTC
cdr3_aa: CASSESDRGPSTYEQYF

clone_size: few
j_call: TRBJ1-5
d_call: -
v_call: TRBV18
cdr3_nt: TGTGCCAGCTCACGGGAAGGCAGCGGTCAGCCCCAGCATTTT
cdr3_aa: CASSREGSGQPQHF

clone_size: -
j_call: TRBJ1-5
d_call: -
v_call: TRBV5-1
cdr3_nt: TGCGCCAGCAGCTTGTCTGAGGGTTCCGTTCGTAGCAATCAGCCCCAGCATTTT
cdr3_aa: CASSLSEGSVRSNQPQHF

clone_size: -
j_call: TRBJ1-6
d_call: TRBD1
v_call: TRBV7-9
cdr3_nt: TGTGCCAGCAGCTTACCCACGGGACAGGGTCTGAATTCACCCCTCCACTTT
cdr3_aa: CASSLPTGQGLNSPLHF

clone_size: -
j_call: TRBJ2-3
d_call: TRBD2
v_call: TRBV11-2
cdr3_nt: TGTGCCAGCAGCTTCGTCACCGCGGGAGGGTTTGGAGATACGCAGTATTTT
cdr3_aa: CASSFVTAGGFGDTQYF

clone_size: few
j_call: TRBJ2-3
d_call: TRBD2
v_call: TRBV7-2
cdr3_nt: TGTGCCAGCAGGAGCGGGGAACTAAGCACAGATACGCAGTATTTT
cdr3_aa: CASRSGELSTDTQYF

clone_size: -
j_call: TRBJ2-1
d_call: TRBD2
v_call: TRBV27
cdr3_nt: TGTGCCAGCAGCCCCATAGCGGGAGATTTCAGTGAGCAGTTCTTC
cdr3_aa: CASSPIAGDFSEQFF

clone_size: -
j_call: TRBJ2-2
d_call: TRBD1
v_call: TRBV6-6
cdr3_nt: TGTGCCAGCACAGGACAGGGGGCTGCCGGGGAGCTGTTTTTT
cdr3_aa: CASTGQGAAGELFF

clone_size: -
j_call: TRBJ2-1
d_call: TRBD1
v_call: TRBV6-2/TRBV6-3
cdr3_nt: TGTGCCAGCAGTTTGGGGACAGGGTCGCTCTACAATGAGCAGTTCTTC
cdr3_aa: CASSLGTGSLYNEQFF

clone_size: -
j_call: TRBJ2-5
d_call: -
v_call: TRBV5-1
cdr3_nt: TGCGCCAGCAGCTTGGTCTTCGGGAGTCAAGAGACCCAGTACTTC
cdr3_aa: CASSLVFGSQETQYF

clone_size: -
j_call: TRBJ2-1
d_call: TRBD1
v_call: TRBV24-1
cdr3_nt: TGTGCCACCAGTGACCCGGGACAGGGTACCTACAATGAGCAGTTCTTC
cdr3_aa: CATSDPGQGTYNEQFF

clone_size: -
j_call: TRBJ1-1
d_call: -
v_call: TRBV9
cdr3_nt: TGTGCCAGCAGCGGACAAACAGGGTTAGTAGCTTTCTTT
cdr3_aa: CASSGQTGLVAFF

clone_size: -
j_call: TRBJ2-3
d_call: TRBD2
v_call: TRBV3-1/TRBV3-2
cdr3_nt: TGTGCCAGCAGCCAGTCACTAGCGGCCTCAGATACGCAGTATTTT
cdr3_aa: CASSQSLAASDTQYF

clone_size: -
j_call: TRBJ2-7
d_call: TRBD2
v_call: TRBV5-1
cdr3_nt: TGCGCCAGCAGCCAGACTAGCGGGGTAAGCTCCTACGAGCAGTACTTC
cdr3_aa: CASSQTSGVSSYEQYF

clone_size: -
j_call: TRBJ2-5
d_call: -
v_call: TRBV11-2
cdr3_nt: TGTGCCAGCAGCTTAGTCCGGGGGCGGGGGTCCCAAGAGACCCAGTACTTC
cdr3_aa: CASSLVRGRGSQETQYF

clone_size: -
j_call: TRBJ1-1
d_call: -
v_call: TRBV7-2
cdr3_nt: TGTGCCAGCAGCTTAAATCGAGAAGCTGAAGCTTTCTTT
cdr3_aa: CASSLNREAEAFF

clone_size: -
j_call: TRBJ2-1
d_call: -
v_call: TRBV5-4
cdr3_nt: TGTGCCAGCAGCCCCCGGGAGTTTGCCTACAATGAGCAGTTCTTC
cdr3_aa: CASSPREFAYNEQFF

clone_size: -
j_call: TRBJ1-5
d_call: -
v_call: TRBV28
cdr3_nt: TGTGCCAGCAGTTTTGGCAGGAGCGGTGCGAATCAGCCCCAGCATTTT
cdr3_aa: CASSFGRSGANQPQHF

clone_size: -
j_call: TRBJ2-1
d_call: TRBD2
v_call: TRBV6-5
cdr3_nt: TGTGCCAGCAGGGCGGCTAGCGGAAGCTACAATGAGCAGTTCTTC
cdr3_aa: CASRAASGSYNEQFF

clone_size: -
j_call: TRBJ1-2
d_call: -
v_call: TRBV30
cdr3_nt: TGTGCCTCCGGGGGGGGCACGCCTGGCTACACCTTC
cdr3_aa: CASGGGTPGYTF

clone_size: once
j_call: TRBJ2-3
d_call: -
v_call: TRBV13
cdr3_nt: TGTGCCAGCAGCTTAGGCGAGGGTTGGACTATTACAGATACGCAGTATTTT
cdr3_aa: CASSLGEGWTITDTQYF

clone_size: once
j_call: TRBJ2-2
d_call: TRBD2
v_call: TRBV28
cdr3_nt: TGTGCCAGCAGTTTCTGGACTAGCGGGAGTACAGGCGGGGAGCTGTTTTTT
cdr3_aa: CASSFWTSGSTGGELFF

clone_size: -
j_call: TRBJ2-1
d_call: TRBD2
v_call: TRBV28
cdr3_nt: TGTGCCAGCAGACACCGACGACTAGCGGGAGGTGTTAATGAGCAGTTCTTC
cdr3_aa: CASRHRRLAGGVNEQFF

clone_size: -
j_call: TRBJ1-1
d_call: -
v_call: TRBV28
cdr3_nt: TGTGCCAGCAGTTTCCCAGGGCTTCAAGCTTTCTTT
cdr3_aa: CASSFPGLQAFF

clone_size: -
j_call: TRBJ2-2
d_call: -
v_call: TRBV30
cdr3_nt: TGTGCCTGGGGAAGAGAGAACACCGGGGAGCTGTTTTTT
cdr3_aa: CAWGRENTGELFF

clone_size: -
j_call: TRBJ2-7
d_call: -
v_call: TRBV7-2
cdr3_nt: TGTGCCAGCAGCTTAGAGCGGAGTCGCTCCTACGAGCAGTACTTC
cdr3_aa: CASSLERSRSYEQYF

clone_size: -
j_call: TRBJ2-1
d_call: TRBD2
v_call: TRBV7-3
cdr3_nt: TGTGCCAGCAGCTTTATAGCGGGGTCCTACAATGAGCAGTTCTTC
cdr3_aa: CASSFIAGSYNEQFF

clone_size: -
j_call: TRBJ2-3
d_call: TRBD2
v_call: TRBV9
cdr3_nt: TGTGCCAGCAGCGCAAAGACTAGCGGGAGAGCAGATACGCAGTATTTT
cdr3_aa: CASSAKTSGRADTQYF

clone_size: -
j_call: TRBJ1-1
d_call: -
v_call: TRBV9
cdr3_nt: TGTGCCAGCAGCGCCACCGGGAGGACTGAAGCTTTCTTT
cdr3_aa: CASSATGRTEAFF

clone_size: -
j_call: TRBJ2-1
d_call: TRBD2
v_call: TRBV24-1
cdr3_nt: TGTGCCACCAGTGACCCTGGACTAGCGGGAGGGCCGGAGCAGTTCTTC
cdr3_aa: CATSDPGLAGGPEQFF

clone_size: once
j_call: TRBJ2-3
d_call: TRBD2
v_call: TRBV5-1
cdr3_nt: TGCGCCAGCAGCTCTAGCGGGGGGGCAGATACGCAGTATTTT
cdr3_aa: CASSSSGGADTQYF

clone_size: -
j_call: TRBJ2-1
d_call: -
v_call: TRBV6-5
cdr3_nt: TGTGCCAGCAGTACGGGTAGCTCCTACAATGAGCAGTTCTTC
cdr3_aa: CASSTGSSYNEQFF

clone_size: -
j_call: TRBJ1-1
d_call: -
v_call: TRBV11-2
cdr3_nt: TGTGCCAGCAGCTTCGGGGGGTTGAACACTGAAGCTTTCTTT
cdr3_aa: CASSFGGLNTEAFF

clone_size: once
j_call: TRBJ1-4
d_call: -
v_call: TRBV18
cdr3_nt: TGTGCCAGCTCACGATCACGGTCCGGTGAAAAACTGTTTTTT
cdr3_aa: CASSRSRSGEKLFF

clone_size: -
j_call: TRBJ2-7
d_call: -
v_call: TRBV5-1
cdr3_nt: TGCGCCAGCAGCCTCCCGGCGGTAGCGGAGAGATACGAGCAGTACTTC
cdr3_aa: CASSLPAVAERYEQYF

clone_size: -
j_call: TRBJ2-5
d_call: -
v_call: TRBV6-5
cdr3_nt: TGTGCCACCAGGCGGGAAGGGCAAGAGACCCAGTACTTC
cdr3_aa: CATRREGQETQYF

clone_size: -
j_call: TRBJ2-4
d_call: -
v_call: TRBV5-6
cdr3_nt: TGTGCCAGCAGTATGGCGGGCGTTGGAAACATTCAGTACTTC
cdr3_aa: CASSMAGVGNIQYF

clone_size: -
j_call: TRBJ1-2
d_call: -
v_call: TRBV5-4
cdr3_nt: TGTGCCAGCAGCTTGCAGGGGTCGGGGTCTGGCTACACCTTC
cdr3_aa: CASSLQGSGSGYTF

clone_size: -
j_call: TRBJ2-3
d_call: -
v_call: TRBV19
cdr3_nt: TGTGCCAGTAGTACCCCCGGGAGCCCGGCAGATACGCAGTATTTT
cdr3_aa: CASSTPGSPADTQYF

clone_size: -
j_call: TRBJ1-5
d_call: TRBD1
v_call: TRBV6-5
cdr3_nt: TGTGCCAGCCGACGGGACAGGGGTGCTCAGCCCCAGCATTTT
cdr3_aa: CASRRDRGAQPQHF

clone_size: -
j_call: TRBJ1-4
d_call: -
v_call: TRBV7-3
cdr3_nt: TGTGCCAGCAGCTTCTCAATTACAGATGAAAAACTGTTTTTT
cdr3_aa: CASSFSITDEKLFF

clone_size: -
j_call: TRBJ2-3
d_call: TRBD1
v_call: TRBV30
cdr3_nt: TGTGCCTGGAGTCGGGGGACAGGGCATACTAGCACAGATACGCAGTATTTT
cdr3_aa: CAWSRGTGHTSTDTQYF

clone_size: few
j_call: TRBJ1-5
d_call: -
v_call: TRBV2
cdr3_nt: TGTGCCAGCAGGGACGGACAATCCTCTGGAATCCAGCCCCAGCATTTT
cdr3_aa: CASRDGQSSGIQPQHF

clone_size: once
j_call: TRBJ2-2
d_call: -
v_call: TRBV3-1/TRBV3-2
cdr3_nt: TGTGCCAGCAGCCTCCTTACTAGCTCCGGGGAGCTGTTTTTT
cdr3_aa: CASSLLTSSGELFF

clone_size: -
j_call: TRBJ1-2
d_call: -
v_call: TRBV6-5
cdr3_nt: TGTGCCAGCAGTTCTAACGGGGGGGTTTTCTCTGGCTACACCTTC
cdr3_aa: CASSSNGGVFSGYTF

clone_size: -
j_call: TRBJ2-7
d_call: TRBD2
v_call: TRBV25-1
cdr3_nt: TGTGCCAGCAGCTCCGCCGGGACTAGCGTCTACGAGCAGTACTTC
cdr3_aa: CASSSAGTSVYEQYF

clone_size: -
j_call: TRBJ2-3
d_call: TRBD2
v_call: TRBV11-2
cdr3_nt: TGTGCCAGCAGCTTATTGGGGGGCGGGAGGGCCACAGATACGCAGTATTTT
cdr3_aa: CASSLLGGGRATDTQYF

clone_size: -
j_call: TRBJ2-2
d_call: TRBD2
v_call: TRBV7-3
cdr3_nt: TGTGCCAGCAGCCCCAGATCCCTAGCGGGAGGGACGGGGGAGCTGTTTTTT
cdr3_aa: CASSPRSLAGGTGELFF

clone_size: -
j_call: TRBJ1-4
d_call: -
v_call: TRBV7-9
cdr3_nt: TGTGCCAGCAGCTTTCAGGGTTCCCTTTGGGAAAAACTGTTTTTT
cdr3_aa: CASSFQGSLWEKLFF

clone_size: -
j_call: TRBJ2-1
d_call: -
v_call: TRBV25-1
cdr3_nt: TGTGCCAGCAGTGCAGGGGACTACTACAATGAGCAGTTCTTC
cdr3_aa: CASSAGDYYNEQFF

clone_size: -
j_call: TRBJ2-7
d_call: TRBD1
v_call: TRBV7-9
cdr3_nt: TGTGCCAGCAGCTTACTGGGACAGGGGAACGAGCAGTACTTC
cdr3_aa: CASSLLGQGNEQYF

clone_size: -
j_call: TRBJ2-3
d_call: TRBD2
v_call: TRBV7-9
cdr3_nt: TGTGCCAGCAGCTCTGATCGCCCCTTGTCTAGCGGGAGGCGAGATACGCAGTATTTT
cdr3_aa: CASSSDRPLSSGRRDTQYF

clone_size: -
j_call: TRBJ1-5
d_call: -
v_call: TRBV28
cdr3_nt: TGTGCCAGCACTGGTAATGAGTATAGCAATCAGCCCCAGCATTTT
cdr3_aa: CASTGNEYSNQPQHF

clone_size: -
j_call: TRBJ2-1
d_call: -
v_call: TRBV7-3
cdr3_nt: TGTGCCAGCAGCCCATTCTCGGGTGAGCAGTTCTTC
cdr3_aa: CASSPFSGEQFF

clone_size: -
j_call: TRBJ1-5
d_call: -
v_call: TRBV5-5
cdr3_nt: TGTGCCAGCAGCTTGGGTTTTTCTGGCAATCAGCCCCAGCATTTT
cdr3_aa: CASSLGFSGNQPQHF

clone_size: -
j_call: TRBJ2-7
d_call: TRBD2
v_call: TRBV7-6
cdr3_nt: TGTGCCAGCAGCCTAACTAGCGGAGGAACCTACGAGCAGTACTTC
cdr3_aa: CASSLTSGGTYEQYF

clone_size: -
j_call: TRBJ2-1
d_call: TRBD2
v_call: TRBV5-8
cdr3_nt: TGTGCCAGCAGCCGTTTAGCGGGCGCTGTCAATGAGCAGTTCTTC
cdr3_aa: CASSRLAGAVNEQFF

clone_size: -
j_call: TRBJ1-1
d_call: TRBD1
v_call: TRBV18
cdr3_nt: TGTGCCAGCTCAGGACAACAGGGGGCGCGTCAGGGCACTGAAGCTTTCTTT
cdr3_aa: CASSGQQGARQGTEAFF